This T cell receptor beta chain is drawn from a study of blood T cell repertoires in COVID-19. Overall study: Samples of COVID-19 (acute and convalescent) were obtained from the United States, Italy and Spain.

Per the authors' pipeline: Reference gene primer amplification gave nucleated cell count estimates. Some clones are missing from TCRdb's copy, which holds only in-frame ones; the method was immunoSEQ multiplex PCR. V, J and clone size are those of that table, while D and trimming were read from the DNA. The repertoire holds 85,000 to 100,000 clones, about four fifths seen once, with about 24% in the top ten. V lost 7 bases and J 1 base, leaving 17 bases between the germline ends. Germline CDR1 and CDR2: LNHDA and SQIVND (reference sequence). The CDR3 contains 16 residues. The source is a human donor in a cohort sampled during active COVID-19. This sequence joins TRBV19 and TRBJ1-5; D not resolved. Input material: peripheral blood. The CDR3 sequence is CASKSGSLGSNQPQHF. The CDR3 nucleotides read TGTGCCAGTAAAAGCGGCAGCCTGGGGAGCAATCAGCCCCAGCATTTT.